A selection of T cell receptor beta chains follows, all from one sample in a study of blood T cell repertoires in COVID-19. TCRdb keeps only in-frame clones here, not all; method: immunoSEQ multiplex PCR. The sample holds tens of thousands of clones, over 70% seen once. Sequencing was carried out using peripheral blood. These receptors were taken from a human donor with active COVID-19. The donor label of this sample is uncertain. Both conserved end residues are part of each CDR3. Each record gives: V gene, clone size, D gene, J gene, CDR3 DNA, CDR3 protein. A D gene is named only where the DNA matches it firmly. Only some rows state a clone size, as once, few, many or a class for expanded clones.

>TRBV2|.|.|TRBJ1-6
TGTGCCAGCAGTCCGCCGGGAGGGAATTCACCCCTCCACTTT
CASSPPGGNSPLHF
>TRBV30|.|.|TRBJ2-7
TGTGCCTGGAGTGTAAGTGGGCCGAGCGAGCAGTACTTC
CAWSVSGPSEQYF
>TRBV2|.|.|TRBJ2-1
TGTGCCAGCAGTATCTGGGACCGGGGAGGATCTGAGCAGTTCTTC
CASSIWDRGGSEQFF
>TRBV6-5|.|TRBD1|TRBJ1-4
TGTGCCAGCAGAATGACAGGGGGCAGGGGTGAAAAACTGTTTTTT
CASRMTGGRGEKLFF
>TRBV7-9|.|TRBD1|TRBJ2-3
TGTGCCAGCAGCGACAGGGGGCTGGGCACAGATACGCAGTATTTT
CASSDRGLGTDTQYF
>TRBV5-1|.|TRBD1|TRBJ2-7
TGCGCCAGCAGCTTCGACAGGGGGAATGGCGAGCAGTACTTC
CASSFDRGNGEQYF
>TRBV6-5|.|.|TRBJ2-5
TGTGCCAGCAGCAGAAACCAAGAGACCCAGTACTTC
CASSRNQETQYF
>TRBV7-2|few|.|TRBJ2-7
TGTGCCAGCAGCTTATCAAGGCCGGCGGGCGAGCAGTACTTC
CASSLSRPAGEQYF
>TRBV4-3|.|.|TRBJ2-3
TGCGCCAGCAGCCAAGCCGTAAGCGGGACGCAGTATTTT
CASSQAVSGTQYF
>TRBV7-9|once|.|TRBJ1-4
TGTGCCAGCGACCAAACGGGAAAACTGTTTTTT
CASDQTGKLFF
>TRBV6-5|.|.|TRBJ1-2
TGTGCCAGCAGTTACCAGGCAAACTATGGCTACACCTTC
CASSYQANYGYTF
>TRBV2|once|TRBD1|TRBJ1-2
TGTGCCAGCAGTGAACAGGGGGCTAACTATGGCTACACCTTC
CASSEQGANYGYTF
>TRBV28|.|.|TRBJ1-3
TGTGCCAGCAGCTCAGGGGTCTCTGGAAACACCATATATTTT
CASSSGVSGNTIYF
>TRBV5-1|.|TRBD1|TRBJ1-2
TGCGCCAGCAGCTTGCAGGGGGCAGATGGCTACACCTTC
CASSLQGADGYTF
>TRBV12-3/TRBV12-4|.|.|TRBJ1-5
TGTGCCAGCAGTCGCCAGGCAGATCAGCCCCAGCATTTT
CASSRQADQPQHF
>TRBV11-3|.|TRBD1|TRBJ2-2
TGTGCCAGCAGCTTGGGAACAGGGGGCACCGGGGAGCTGTTTTTT
CASSLGTGGTGELFF
>TRBV6-1|.|TRBD2|TRBJ2-5
TGTGCCAGCAGTGACGGGGCGGGAGGTTCAGAGACCCAGTACTTC
CASSDGAGGSETQYF
>TRBV19|.|.|TRBJ1-5
TGTGCCAGTGGGCCCGCCGGGATTTGGGTTGCAAATCAGCCCCAGCATTTT
CASGPAGIWVANQPQHF
>TRBV9|.|.|TRBJ2-1
TGTGCCAGCAGCACCCAAGGGAGTTCCTACAATGAGCAGTTCTTC
CASSTQGSSYNEQFF
>TRBV7-2|.|.|TRBJ2-7
TGTGCCAGCAGCTTAGGAGGGATCGAGCAGTACTTC
CASSLGGIEQYF
>TRBV4-3|.|TRBD2|TRBJ2-3
TGCGCCAGCAGCGGACTAGCGGGAGAGTCCGATACGCAGTATTTT
CASSGLAGESDTQYF
>TRBV6-2/TRBV6-3|.|.|TRBJ2-7
TGTGCCAGCAGTCACTACGAGCAGTACTTC
CASSHYEQYF
>TRBV6-6|few|TRBD1|TRBJ1-6
TGTGCCAGCAGTACACTAGGACAGGGTGTTTCACCCCTCCACTTT
CASSTLGQGVSPLHF
>TRBV5-1|.|TRBD2|TRBJ2-7
TGCGCCAGCAGCTCGGGCCCCGGACTAGCGGGCTACGAGCAGTACTTC
CASSSGPGLAGYEQYF
>TRBV5-1|.|.|TRBJ2-2
TGCGCCAGCAGCTTGGCCAGGGCCCAAAAAGGGGCCGGGGAGCTGTTTTTT
CASSLARAQKGAGELFF
>TRBV5-6|.|TRBD1|TRBJ1-1
TGTGCCAGCAGCGGGACAGGGTACACTGAAGCTTTCTTT
CASSGTGYTEAFF
>TRBV28|.|.|TRBJ1-3
TGTGCCAGCAGTTTTATATTCAGCTCTGGAAACACCATATATTTT
CASSFIFSSGNTIYF
>TRBV25-1|.|.|TRBJ1-5
TGTGCCAGCAGTTCTCAGGGTCAGCCCCAGCATTTT
CASSSQGQPQHF
>TRBV9|.|.|TRBJ2-7
TGTGCCAGCAGCGCGGGGGACTTCTCCTACGAGCAGTACTTC
CASSAGDFSYEQYF
>TRBV6-2/TRBV6-3|.|.|TRBJ2-7
TGTGCCAGCAGTTCCTGGCCCGACTACGAGCAGTACTTC
CASSSWPDYEQYF
>TRBV9|.|.|TRBJ1-1
TGTGCCAGCAGCGTAGGTCGGTCTGGCACTGAAGCTTTCTTT
CASSVGRSGTEAFF
>TRBV10-3|once|TRBD1|TRBJ1-6
TGTGCCATCAGGCCCACAGGGGACGGGACACCCCTCCACTTT
CAIRPTGDGTPLHF
>TRBV18|.|.|TRBJ2-1
TGTGCCAGCTCGTCAATCCAGGTCCTAGCTTCGGTCGGCAATGAGCAGTTCTTC
CASSSIQVLASVGNEQFF
>TRBV9|.|TRBD2|TRBJ2-7
TGTGCCAGCAGCCTTGGGGGACTAGCGCAGACCTACGAGCAGTACTTC
CASSLGGLAQTYEQYF
>TRBV27|few|TRBD1|TRBJ2-7
TGTGCCAGCAGTTCCGGACAGGAGGTCCACGAGCAGTACTTC
CASSSGQEVHEQYF
>TRBV13|.|.|TRBJ2-6
TGTGCCAGCAGCTTAGTATCAGGGAAGACTGGGGCCAACGTCCTGACTTTC
CASSLVSGKTGANVLTF
>TRBV7-6|.|.|TRBJ1-3
TGTGCCAGCAGCTTATCACAGGGTGCTGGAAACACCATATATTTT
CASSLSQGAGNTIYF
>TRBV3-1/TRBV3-2|.|.|TRBJ2-3
TGTGCCAGCAGCCAAGGGGGTAGCGGAAGCACAGATACGCAGTATTTT
CASSQGGSGSTDTQYF
>TRBV5-4|once|.|TRBJ2-1
TGTGCCAGCAGCTTAGACGCAGGCAATGAGCAGTTCTTC
CASSLDAGNEQFF
>TRBV5-5|.|.|TRBJ2-1
TGTGCCAGCAGCTTGGACGCGCCGTCCTACAATGAGCAGTTCTTC
CASSLDAPSYNEQFF
>TRBV7-8|.|TRBD1|TRBJ2-4
TGTGCCAGCAGCCAAAAACAGGGACAGAATAACATTCAGTACTTC
CASSQKQGQNNIQYF
>TRBV29-1|once|.|TRBJ1-1
TGCAGCGTCGCACAGGGCACGAACACTGAAGCTTTCTTT
CSVAQGTNTEAFF
>TRBV4-3|.|TRBD2|TRBJ2-7
TGCGCCAGCAGCCAAGATAGACTAGCGGGGACCTACGAGCAGTACTTC
CASSQDRLAGTYEQYF
>TRBV28|.|TRBD1|TRBJ1-6
TGTGCCAGCAGTTCAGGGGGCTTGGAGACACCCCTCCACTTT
CASSSGGLETPLHF
>TRBV4-1|.|.|TRBJ2-7
TGCGCCAGCAGCCAAGACGCACTGAGCAACGAGCAGTACTTC
CASSQDALSNEQYF
>TRBV2|.|.|TRBJ1-2
TGTGCCACCTACACCCGGGGAGTCGATCGCTACACCTTC
CATYTRGVDRYTF
>TRBV5-1|.|TRBD1|TRBJ2-5
TGCGCCAGCAGCTTGGTGGGGCAGGGGGCTTTGGAGACCCAGTACTTC
CASSLVGQGALETQYF
>TRBV4-3|.|TRBD1|TRBJ2-1
TGCGCCAGCAGCCAAGATAGGCAGGGGGCCTACAATGAGCAGTTCTTC
CASSQDRQGAYNEQFF
>TRBV3-1/TRBV3-2|.|.|TRBJ1-6
TGTGCCAGCAGCCAGGGCGCCCCAGCGGGCTCCTATAATTCACCCCTCCACTTT
CASSQGAPAGSYNSPLHF
>TRBV5-4|few|.|TRBJ1-2
TGTGCCAGCAGCGCCTCGGCGGATAACTATGGCTACACCTTC
CASSASADNYGYTF
>TRBV1|.|.|TRBJ2-1
TGCACCAGCAGCCAAGATTGGGGACTAGCGGGGGGGACTAACAATGAGCAGTTCTTC
CTSSQDWGLAGGTNNEQFF
>TRBV25-1|.|.|TRBJ2-7
TGTGCCAGCAGTGAATGGACGGGGGAAGATTTGGGCTACGAGCAGTACTTC
CASSEWTGEDLGYEQYF
>TRBV7-2|.|.|TRBJ1-1
TGTGCCAGCAGGGGCGGGGGACGGGCTGAAGCTTTCTTT
CASRGGGRAEAFF
>TRBV4-1|.|TRBD1|TRBJ2-7
TGCGCCAGCAGCCCCCCCTACAGGGGTTCCTACGAGCAGTACTTC
CASSPPYRGSYEQYF
>TRBV30|once|TRBD1|TRBJ1-5
TGTGCCTGGAGTGCCAGAGGTTTAGGACAGGGTTTCACTCAGCCCCAGCATTTT
CAWSARGLGQGFTQPQHF
>TRBV25-1|.|.|TRBJ2-2
TGTGCCAGCAGGGGAGGAAAAAACACCGGGGAGCTGTTTTTT
CASRGGKNTGELFF
>TRBV10-3|.|.|TRBJ2-2
TGTGCCATCACCGAGACACAGAACACCGGGGAGCTGTTTTTT
CAITETQNTGELFF
>TRBV29-1|.|.|TRBJ2-2
TGCAGCGTTATGGTCAGAGGCACCGGGGAGCTGTTTTTT
CSVMVRGTGELFF
>TRBV7-8|.|.|TRBJ1-4
TGTGCCAGCAGCCCAGTGCGGGACCCTTATGAAAAACTGTTTTTT
CASSPVRDPYEKLFF